The next 4 T cell receptor beta chains were all read from a single sample in a study of cytomegalovirus exposure and HLA in healthy donors. PCR primers comprised 60 Vbeta and 13 Jbeta primers. Only in-frame clones appear in the TCRdb table, and some are missing; sequencing was by immunoSEQ multiplex PCR. Of 160,000 or so clones in the sample, roughly 83% were seen once. The sequenced sample was PBMCs. The receptor source for this set is a man aged 25 to 40 in good health and CMV-seronegative.

V usage is TRBV27 and J usage is TRBJ2-7; 12 bases line up with TRBD1. Germline CDR1 and CDR2: MNHEY and SMNVEV (reference sequence). The CDR3 totals 16 residues. V was pared by 3 bases and J by 6 bases, with 9 bases of the junction left unmatched. The CDR3 DNA reads as TGTGCCAGCAGTTTCTATACGGGACAGGGGGCGATCGAGCAGTACTTC. Translating it yields CASSFYTGQGAIEQYF.

DNA of the CDR3: TGTGCCAGCAGCTACTCCGCCGAGACCCAGTACTTC. Translating gives CASSYSAETQYF. V and J are TRBV7-2 and TRBJ2-5; D ambiguous. V shed 4 bases and J shed 5 bases, with 8 bases lying between them. Per the germline V gene, CDR1 is SGHTA and CDR2 is FQGNSA. This CDR3 spans 12 amino acids.

The chain recombines TRBV4-1 with TRBJ2-3, with TRBD1 matching over 9 bases. Germline CDR1 and CDR2: MGHRA and YSYEKL. The CDR3 extends over 16 amino acids. Trimming took 3 bases from V and 2 from J; bases not matched to a gene: 6. CDR3 nucleotides: TGCGCCAGCAGCCACCCGGGACAGGGTTACACAGATACGCAGTATTTT. Residues: CASSHPGQGYTDTQYF.

The chain uses TRBV5-1 and TRBJ2-5; TRBD2 agrees at 8 bases. The germline V gene encodes CDR1 SGHRS and CDR2 YFSETQ. V was pared by 1 base and J by 5 bases, with 4 bases of the junction left unmatched. The CDR3 runs to 14 residues. The CDR3 nucleotides read TGCGCCAGCAGCTTGAATCTAGCGGGCGAGACCCAGTACTTC. It encodes CASSLNLAGETQYF. The full variable domain, rest sourced from reference TRBV5-1 and TRBJ2-5, is KAGVTQTPRYLIKTRGQQVTLSCSPISGHRSVSWYQQTPGQGLQFLFEYFSETQRNKGNFPGRFSGRQFSNSRSEMNVSTLELGDSALYLCASSLNLAGETQYFGPGTRLLVL.